Described below is a single T cell receptor (beta chain) sequence and its context. Its antigen is undetermined. At colonoscopy, a blood sample was also collected. The data stem from a study of pediatric ulcerative colitis. General study results and limits: Rectal repertoires separated controls, mild-moderate and acute severe colitis.

Method: immunoSEQ multiplex PCR; TCRdb's copy keeps in-frame clones and lacks some. The table includes 55,000 to 70,000 clones, over 70% detected once. The V end lost 1 base, the J end lost 5 bases, and 21 bases lay between the germline ends. CDR1 and CDR2 (germline): SGHVS, FQNEAQ. This CDR3 is 17 amino acids long. The V call is TRBV7-8, the J call TRBJ2-7; no definite D call. Material: blood. This sequence originates from a boy aged 5-17 years who was a control in a study of pediatric ulcerative colitis. The CDR3 nucleotides read TGTGCCAGCAGCTTAGGTCAACATCGCCTCTTGTCCGACGAGCAGTACTTC. Translating gives CASSLGQHRLLSDEQYF.